The 17 T cell receptor beta chains listed next were all sequenced from one sample in a study of T cell responses to AZD1222 COVID-19 vaccine. TCRdb's copy holds only in-frame clones and misses some; the assay was immunoSEQ multiplex PCR. The repertoire holds about 130,000 clones, around 90% seen once, with roughly 5.7% in the top ten. The specimen was peripheral blood, collected 28 days after the second AZD1222 dose. The receptors stem from an adult who received the AZD1222 COVID-19 vaccine.

The rearrangement joins TRBV2 to TRBJ2-3; D may correspond to TRBD1 or TRBD2 (5 bases each). Looked up from germline, CDR1 is SNHLY and CDR2 is FYNNEI. The CDR3 consists of 15 residues. V gave up 3 bases and J gave up 1 base, with 11 bases separating them. The CDR3 region is CASSERQGRTDTQYF. The CDR3 DNA is TGTGCCAGCAGTGAGAGGCAGGGACGCACAGATACGCAGTATTTT.

The chain is built from TRBV7-9 and TRBJ1-4; unclear D gene. Between the trimmed V and J ends, which lost 5 bases and 7 bases, there was a span of 14 bases. CDR3 length: 14 residues. Germline V gene sequence: CDR1 SEHNR, CDR2 FQNEAQ (reference sequence). In DNA form, the CDR3 reads TGTGCCAGCAGCCGCGATAACGGACCTGAAAAACTGTTTTTT. Protein: CASSRDNGPEKLFF. Supplemented by reference TRBV7-9 and TRBJ1-4, the full variable domain reads DTGVSQNPRHKITKRGQNVTFRCDPISEHNRLYWYRQTLGQGPEFLTYFQNEAQLEKSRLLSDRFSAERPKGSFSTLEIQRTEQGDSAMYLCASSRDNGPEKLFFGSGTQLSVL.

The chain is built from TRBV27 and TRBJ2-5, with D possibly being TRBD1 (6 bases). V lost 6 bases to trimming and J lost 5 bases, with 13 bases between them. Germline CDR1 and CDR2: MNHEY and SMNVEV (reference sequence). The CDR3 spans 13 residues. The chain's CDR3 is CASRRAQGETQYF. The CDR3 DNA reads as TGTGCCAGCAGGAGGGCCCAGGGGGAGACCCAGTACTTC.

The rearrangement joins TRBV6-1 to TRBJ2-3; tentative D call: TRBD2 (6 bases). Germline lookup yields CDR1 MNHNS and CDR2 SASEGT. The CDR3 has 13 residues. Trimming pared 3 bases from V and 7 bases from J, leaving 11 bases between. The CDR3, as DNA: TGTGCCAGCAGTGAGGTGGAGGGATATACGCAGTATTTT. Amino acid sequence: CASSEVEGYTQYF.

The chain couples TRBV30 to TRBJ1-4; D is undetermined. The germline V gene encodes CDR1 GTSNPN and CDR2 SVGIG (reference sequence). Trimming removed 4 bases at V and 11 bases at J, with 14 bases between. The CDR3 consists of 12 residues. CDR3 bases: TGTGCCTGGACCTACGGAGATGGTAAACTGTTTTTT. Translated, it gives CAWTYGDGKLFF.

The V and J genes are TRBV18 and TRBJ2-1, with D hard to call. The CDR3 is made up of 16 amino acids. The V end lost 2 bases, the J end lost 2 bases, and 13 bases lay between the germline ends. Germline V gene lookup returns CDR1 KGHSH and CDR2 LQKENI. CDR3 sequence reads: CASSPFPPAAYNEQFF. DNA of the CDR3: TGTGCCAGCTCACCATTCCCCCCGGCCGCCTACAATGAGCAGTTCTTC.

This clone was seen a handful of times. J is TRBJ2-5 and V is TRBV5-1; 9 bases match TRBD2. J was trimmed by 2 bases and V by 5 bases; bases with no gene match: 7. CDR1 is SGHRS, CDR2 YFSETQ, per germline. This CDR3 spans 15 amino acids. The CDR3 DNA sequence: TGCGCCAGCAGTCAGCGGGGGGCCGGGCAAGAGACCCAGTACTTC. This encodes CASSQRGAGQETQYF.

The rearrangement uses TRBV3-1 (or the pseudogene TRBV3-2) and TRBJ2-7, with 10 positions matching TRBD2. CDR1 and CDR2 (germline): LGHDT, YNNKEL (reference sequence). CDR3 length equals 16 residues. Trimming took 1 base from V and 4 from J; bases not matched to a gene: 7. The CDR3 region has the DNA TGTGCCAGCAGCCAAGCGGGCGGACTAGCGGTTTACGAGCAGTACTTC. Protein sequence: CASSQAGGLAVYEQYF.

The V call is TRBV24-1, the J call TRBJ2-5, with no clear D. The CDR3 extends over 14 amino acids. Per the germline V gene, CDR1 is KGHDR and CDR2 is SFDVKD. Trimming removed 0 bases from V and 4 bases from J, with 8 bases in between. CDR3 loop: CATSDLISGETQYF. The CDR3 DNA is TGTGCCACCAGTGATTTGATCTCGGGAGAGACCCAGTACTTC.

This clone appeared once. The chain employs TRBV5-4 and TRBJ2-3; TRBD2 matches 11 bases. CDR3 length equals 19 residues. CDR1 is SGHNT, CDR2 YYREEE, per germline (reference sequence). V lost 4 bases to trimming and J lost 4 bases; unmatched junction nucleotides: 17. The CDR3 reads CASSTFLAGGSVAADTQYF. The CDR3 DNA reads as TGTGCCAGCAGCACTTTTCTAGCGGGGGGATCCGTTGCTGCAGATACGCAGTATTTT.

V is TRBV6-2 or TRBV6-3 and J is TRBJ2-7; 8 bases align to TRBD1. J gave up 2 bases and V 6 bases, and 12 bases lay outside the gene matches. Germline assignment: CDR1 MNHEY and CDR2 SVGEGT. The CDR3 contains 16 residues. CDR3: CASSRKDRVPTYEQYF. Written as DNA, the CDR3 is TGTGCCAGCAGCCGCAAGGACAGGGTCCCCACCTACGAGCAGTACTTC.

This chain uses TRBV4-2 with TRBJ2-3; 8 bases fit TRBD2. This CDR3 region has 17 residues. Germline V gene lookup returns CDR1 LGHNA and CDR2 YNFKEQ. Germline trimming cut 1 base from V and 3 bases from J; bases unmatched to any gene: 9. DNA of the CDR3: TGTGCCAGCAGCCAAGCGGCCCTCGGGAGGGGAACAGATACGCAGTATTTT. It yields the protein CASSQAALGRGTDTQYF.

The rearrangement links TRBV5-1 to TRBJ2-3; D might be TRBD2 (5 bases). Trimming took off 0 bases at V and 12 bases at J, with 11 bases between the two ends. This CDR3 spans 12 amino acids. Germline-derived CDR1 and CDR2 are SGHRS and YFSETQ. Here the CDR3 reads CASSLVGEGQYF. DNA for the CDR3: TGCGCCAGCAGCTTGGTAGGAGAGGGACAGTATTTT.

The chain recombines TRBV19 with TRBJ1-1; weak D call: TRBD1 (6 bases). Trimming pared 7 bases from V and 0 bases from J, leaving 15 bases between. CDR1 is LNHDA, CDR2 SQIVND, per germline (reference sequence). This CDR3 comprises 15 residues. The CDR3 sequence is CASTITGIMNTEAFF. CDR3 DNA: TGTGCCAGTACCATCACAGGGATCATGAACACTGAAGCTTTCTTT.

The chain employs TRBV7-9 and TRBJ2-1, with a tentative D call TRBD1 (6 bases). Trimming removed 5 bases at V and 6 bases at J, with 14 bases between. The CDR3 is 14 amino acids. CDR1 and CDR2 from the germline V gene are SEHNR and FQNEAQ (reference sequence). In DNA form, the CDR3 reads TGTGCCAGCAGCGTAACCTCAGGGGTCAATGAGCAGTTCTTC. Translation: CASSVTSGVNEQFF.

The chain combines TRBV27 with TRBJ1-4; tentatively, D is TRBD1 (5 bases). With 1 base removed from V and 3 bases from J, the gap between germline ends came to 9 bases. The V gene's germline CDR1 is MNHEY and CDR2 SMNVEV (reference sequence). The CDR3 loop spans 15 amino acids. The CDR3 DNA follows: TGTGCCAGCAGTTTATATCGGGGCCCTAATGAAAAACTGTTTTTT. Protein sequence: CASSLYRGPNEKLFF.

The rearrangement joins TRBV6-1 to TRBJ1-3; possible D gene TRBD1, 5 bases. The CDR3 loop spans 15 amino acids. CDR1 is MNHNS and CDR2 is SASEGT in the germline V gene. The V and J ends lost 1 base and 4 bases respectively, with 11 bases between them. CDR3 protein: CASSEGAGGGNTIYF. The CDR3 bases are TGTGCCAGCAGTGAAGGAGCCGGGGGGGGAAACACCATATATTTT.